This TCR beta chain stems from a study of CD8+CD57+ T cells in acquired aplastic anemia. All sequencing subjects had displayed CD8+CD57+ cell expansion on flow cytometry. In germline, CDR1 is SGHRS, CDR2 YFSETQ. The CDR3 consists of 15 residues. Between the trimmed V and J ends, which lost 4 bases and 3 bases, there was a span of 16 bases. TCR beta VDJ and CDR3 profiles were obtained from a genomic DNA template. TCRdb reanalysed the reads using MiXCR and keeps one entry per CDR3 protein. The table includes over 150,000 distinct CDR3 sequences, around 50% detected once. This sequence originates from a human donor with aplastic anemia. Material: sorted CD4+, CD8+, or CD8+CD57+ T cells (not recorded which) from PBMCs. The chain carries TRBV5-1 and TRBJ1-1; D is unresolved. The CDR3 nucleotides read TGCGCCAGCAGCATGGGGTCAGGTAGCTACACTGAAGCTTTCTTT. This translates into CASSMGSGSYTEAFF.